Following are 29 T cell receptor beta chains from one sample sequenced in a study of blood T cell repertoires in COVID-19. The repertoire was sequenced with immunoSEQ multiplex PCR; TCRdb's copy has only in-frame clones and lacks some. The table shows hundreds of thousands of clones, with 89% occurring only once. The sample taken for sequencing was peripheral blood. The receptor source for this set is a woman aged 25 to 39 with COVID-19, enrolled during active disease.

This chain links TRBV6-2 or TRBV6-3 with TRBJ2-1; D perhaps matches TRBD2 (5 bases). V gave up 6 bases and J gave up 0 bases, with 12 bases separating them. This CDR3 is built from 15 residues. Germline V lookup: CDR1 MNHEY, CDR2 SVGEGT. The CDR3 bases are TGTGCCAGCAGCTTAGCGTCAAGCTCCTACAATGAGCAGTTCTTC. It specifies CASSLASSSYNEQFF.

The chain combines TRBV7-8 with TRBJ2-1; tentatively, D is TRBD1 (6 bases). CDR1 and CDR2 (germline): SGHVS, FQNEAQ. The CDR3 sequence is 12 residues long. Trimming took 4 bases from V and 9 from J, leaving 10 bases between them. CDR3 amino acids: CASSSTGGEQFF. Written as DNA, the CDR3 is TGTGCCAGCAGCTCGACAGGTGGTGAGCAGTTCTTC.

V usage is TRBV7-2 and J usage is TRBJ2-3; D call uncertain. V lost 5 bases and J 0 bases, leaving 12 bases between the germline ends. Germline V gives CDR1 SGHTA, CDR2 FQGNSA. There are 15 residues in the CDR3. The chain's CDR3 is CASSPNSISTDTQYF. The DNA of the CDR3 is TGTGCCAGCAGCCCCAACAGCATTAGCACAGATACGCAGTATTTT.

The rearrangement uses TRBV4-1 and TRBJ1-2, with D possibly matching TRBD1 (6 bases). Germline values: CDR1 MGHRA, CDR2 YSYEKL. Between the trimmed V and J ends, which lost 2 bases and 4 bases, there was a span of 8 bases. CDR3 length equals 13 residues. CDR3 sequence (DNA): TGCGCCAGCAGCCAACAGACAGGCTATGGCTACACCTTC. It yields the protein CASSQQTGYGYTF.

J is TRBJ2-3 and V is TRBV7-2; 9 bases fit TRBD2. The germline CDR1 and CDR2 sequences are SGHTA and FQGNSA. The CDR3 extends over 17 amino acids. The V gene end was trimmed by 5 bases and the J gene end by 3 bases; junction bases not matched to a gene: 12. The CDR3 protein is CASSHDLMAGGTDTQYF. The CDR3 coding sequence is TGTGCCAGCAGCCACGACTTAATGGCGGGAGGGACAGATACGCAGTATTTT.

This chain uses TRBV6-1 with TRBJ1-3; 7 nucleotides match TRBD1. The CDR3 contains 15 residues. CDR1 is MNHNS, CDR2 SASEGT, per germline. V was clipped by 1 base and J by 1 base; unmatched bases: 1. In DNA form, the CDR3 reads TGTGCCAGCAGTGAAGGCAGGGGGTCTGGAAACACCATATATTTT. Its translation: CASSEGRGSGNTIYF.

This chain links TRBV13 with TRBJ2-3; D remains unclear. The CDR3 spans 12 residues. V shed 5 bases and J shed 2 bases, with 5 bases lying between them. Germline loops: CDR1 PRHDT, CDR2 FYEKMQ (reference sequence). The DNA for the CDR3 is TGTGCCAGCAGCCTTAACACAGATACGCAGTATTTT. Protein product: CASSLNTDTQYF. Drawing the rest from reference TRBV13 and TRBJ2-3, the complete variable domain is AAGVIQSPRHLIKEKRETATLKCYPIPRHDTVYWYQQGPGQDPQFLISFYEKMQSDKGSIPDRFSAQQFSDYHSELNMSSLELGDSALYFCASSLNTDTQYFGPGTRLTVL.

The chain has TRBV27 and TRBJ2-3, with 8 nucleotides matching TRBD2. Germline V gene lookup returns CDR1 MNHEY and CDR2 SMNVEV (reference sequence). J gave up 4 bases and V 6 bases, and 15 bases lay outside the gene matches. The CDR3 spans 17 residues. CDR3 protein: CASSRGSGGSLSDTQYF. CDR3 DNA: TGTGCCAGCAGCCGTGGGAGCGGGGGATCTCTTTCAGATACGCAGTATTTT.

This clone came up once. J is TRBJ2-1 and V is TRBV2, with 9 bases matching TRBD2. CDR1 is SNHLY and CDR2 is FYNNEI in the germline V gene. V gave up 4 bases and J gave up 7 bases; unmatched junction bases: 8. CDR3 length equals 15 residues. The CDR3 protein is CASSAPSGMGNEQFF. CDR3 coding DNA: TGTGCCAGCAGTGCCCCTAGCGGGATGGGGAATGAGCAGTTCTTC.

The CDR3 loop is CASTLAGSSYNSPLHF. In nucleotides, the CDR3 is TGCGCCAGCACCCTGGCGGGGAGCTCCTATAATTCACCCCTCCACTTT. This chain uses TRBV5-1 with TRBJ1-6; unclear D gene. V lost 6 bases to trimming and J lost 0 bases, with 13 bases between them. The CDR3 totals 16 residues. Per the germline V gene, CDR1 is SGHRS and CDR2 is YFSETQ.

This chain uses TRBV10-3 with TRBJ2-1, with 12 bases aligning to TRBD1. The CDR3 length is 15 residues. V gave up 8 bases and J gave up 4 bases; unmatched junction bases: 6. Germline CDR1 ENHRY, CDR2 SYGVKD. Here the CDR3 reads CAILGQGARYNEQFF. CDR3 in DNA: TGTGCCATCCTGGGACAGGGGGCGCGATACAATGAGCAGTTCTTC.

This clone was found a few times. The V call is TRBV27, the J call TRBJ2-5; 10 bases align to TRBD1. The length of the CDR3 is 16 residues. Germline assignment: CDR1 MNHEY and CDR2 SMNVEV (reference sequence). Trimming cost V 3 bases and J 4 bases; bases outside gene matches: 8. For the CDR3, the DNA is TGTGCCAGCAGTTTGTCGACAGGGGGCGAAGGAGAGACCCAGTACTTC. Protein sequence: CASSLSTGGEGETQYF.

The genes are TRBV4-1 and TRBJ2-7; 11 bases agree with TRBD2. This CDR3 region has 16 residues. The J segment lost 1 base and the V segment lost 3 bases, leaving 5 bases of the junction unmatched. The germline gives CDR1 MGHRA, CDR2 YSYEKL. The CDR3 loop reads CASSQSLAGVSYEQYF. CDR3 coding DNA: TGCGCCAGCAGCCAGTCACTAGCGGGGGTATCCTACGAGCAGTACTTC.

This clone is a singleton in its sample. This chain joins TRBV7-6 and TRBJ2-3; D unclear. The CDR3 runs 17 residues. From germline, CDR1 is SGHVS and CDR2 FNYEAQ. V was trimmed by 1 base and J by 5 bases, leaving 19 bases between them. The CDR3 spells CASSLVSDPTHRDTQYF. CDR3 nucleotides: TGTGCCAGCAGCTTAGTCTCAGACCCCACCCACAGAGATACGCAGTATTTT.

This chain uses TRBV7-2 with TRBJ2-7, with unresolved D. CDR1 is SGHTA and CDR2 is FQGNSA in the germline V gene. The CDR3 is 15 residues long. Trimming removed 2 bases at V and 7 bases at J, with 18 bases between. The CDR3 bases are TGTGCCAGCAGCTTAAGACGTAAACTACCTTTAGAGCAGTACTTC. As protein: CASSLRRKLPLEQYF. The variable domain in full, with the rest retrieved from reference TRBV7-2 and TRBJ2-7, is GAGVSQSPSNKVTEKGKDVELRCDPISGHTALYWYRQSLGQGLEFLIYFQGNSAPDKSGLPSDRFSAERTGGSVSTLTIQRTQQEDSAVYLCASSLRRKLPLEQYFGPGTRLTVT.

The rearrangement joins TRBV15 to TRBJ1-1; 7 nucleotides match TRBD1. CDR3 length equals 15 residues. After removal of 0 bases from V and 7 bases from J, the junction contained 8 bases not matched to a gene. Per the germline V gene, CDR1 is LNHNV and CDR2 is YYDKDF (reference sequence). The CDR3 nucleotides are TGTGCCACCAGCAGAGACAGGGGGTACGACCTTGAAGCTTTCTTT. Translated, it gives CATSRDRGYDLEAFF.

Remarks on this clone: Mismatch with germline at one junction end may stem from a read error. CDR3 bases: TGCGCCAGCAGTGACCCCAGGGCCATGCACTTC. Translating gives CASSDPRAMHF. The rearrangement joins TRBV10-2 to TRBJ1-2; a weak D match, TRBD1 (5 bases). The CDR3 runs 11 residues. CDR1 is WSHSY, CDR2 SAAADI, per germline.

This clone was seen repeatedly, ten times or more. The chain employs TRBV21-1 and TRBJ2-7; the listed D gene, TRBD1, was not tested against the DNA. TRBV21-1 is annotated as a pseudogene. The CDR3 runs 14 residues. For the CDR3, the DNA is TGTGCCAGCAGCAATAGGCCAGGGGGCTACGAGCAGTACTTC. Residues: CASSNRPGGYEQYF.

The V and J genes are TRBV5-1 and TRBJ2-2; D is possibly TRBD2 (7 bases). CDR1 and CDR2 (germline): SGHRS, YFSETQ. Trimming took 1 base from V and 6 from J, leaving 13 bases between them. This CDR3 has 15 residues. CDR3 DNA: TGCGCCAGCAGCTTGTGGGGGGGCGCATCCGGGGAGCTGTTTTTT. Amino acid sequence: CASSLWGGASGELFF.

This rearrangement joins TRBV11-2 to TRBJ2-2, with 10 bases lining up with TRBD2. Trimming at V came to 7 bases and at J to 2 bases, leaving 7 bases not matched to a gene. Looked up from germline, CDR1 is SGHAT and CDR2 is FQNNGV. This CDR3 has 16 residues. The CDR3 sequence: CASTPLAGINTGELFF. The CDR3 nucleotides are TGTGCCAGCACCCCACTAGCGGGGATCAACACCGGGGAGCTGTTTTTT.

This clone was seen just once. The chain employs TRBV11-3 and TRBJ1-1; a weak D match, TRBD1 (5 bases). The CDR3 runs to 13 residues. Germline V lookup: CDR1 SGHNT, CDR2 YENEEA. V lost 4 bases and J 4 bases, leaving 10 bases between the germline ends. The CDR3: CASSYGRGTEAFF. The CDR3 nucleotides read TGTGCCAGCAGCTACGGGAGGGGCACTGAAGCTTTCTTT.

The chain employs TRBV2 and TRBJ1-3; 8 bases fit TRBD1. With 2 bases clipped from V and 0 bases from J, the junction kept 12 bases outside the gene matches. CDR1 is SNHLY and CDR2 is FYNNEI in the germline V gene. CDR3 length equals 19 residues. The CDR3 spells CASSEWLTGASLSGNTIYF. CDR3 sequence (DNA): TGTGCCAGCAGTGAATGGCTGACAGGGGCCTCCCTCTCTGGAAACACCATATATTTT.

J is TRBJ1-1 and V is TRBV19; 10 nucleotides agree with TRBD1. Germline CDR1 is LNHDA and CDR2 is SQIVND (reference sequence). With 1 base clipped from V and 1 base from J, the junction kept 6 bases outside the gene matches. This CDR3 is built from 17 residues. For the CDR3, the DNA is TGTGCCAGTAGTATAGTAAGAAGACAGGGGGCGAACACTGAAGCTTTCTTT. Protein product: CASSIVRRQGANTEAFF.

V usage is TRBV6-5 and J usage is TRBJ1-4; no clear D. CDR3 size: 15 residues. The V end lost 5 bases, the J end lost 1 base, and 11 bases lay between the germline ends. Germline V gene lookup returns CDR1 MNHEY and CDR2 SVGAGI. The CDR3 sequence is CASSTHLLTNEKLFF. For the CDR3, the DNA is TGTGCCAGCAGTACACACCTTCTAACTAATGAAAAACTGTTTTTT.

The chain uses TRBV6-2 or TRBV6-3 and TRBJ2-3; the D gene is possibly TRBD2 (6 bases). V lost 1 base, J lost 7 bases, and 21 bases lay in between. The CDR3 covers 17 residues. CDR1 is MNHEY and CDR2 is SVGEGT in the germline V gene. The CDR3 DNA reads TGTGCCAGCAGTTACTTTGGGACTCCAGGTTCCCCACATACGCAGTATTTT. Its protein is CASSYFGTPGSPHTQYF.

The table lists this clone with a count of one. The chain uses TRBV11-2 and TRBJ2-1; the match to TRBD2 covers 8 bases. V lost 2 bases and J lost 6; bases outside the gene matches: 3. This CDR3 spans 14 amino acids. Germline CDR1 SGHAT, CDR2 FQNNGV. DNA of the CDR3: TGTGCCAGCAGCTTACTCGGGGGGGCCAATGAGCAGTTCTTC. It is translated as CASSLLGGANEQFF.

This clone showed up just once. This chain connects TRBV6-9 to TRBJ1-5; D is undetermined. The germline V gene has CDR1 MNHGY and CDR2 SVAAGI. V was pared by 2 bases and J by 0 bases, with 11 bases between. This CDR3 region has 16 residues. The CDR3 region is CASSYPRRDSNQPQHF. The CDR3, as DNA: TGTGCCAGCAGTTATCCCCGACGGGATAGCAATCAGCCCCAGCATTTT.

J is TRBJ2-1 and V is TRBV16, with TRBD2 matching over 8 bases. Germline CDR1 is KGHSY and CDR2 is FQNENV. The length of the CDR3 is 16 residues. Losses at the gene ends were 4 bases for V and 8 bases for J; bases not matched to a gene: 13. CDR3 sequence: CASSPEGGSGDYEQFF. CDR3 nucleotide sequence: TGTGCCAGCAGCCCAGAGGGGGGTAGCGGGGACTATGAGCAGTTCTTC.

The chain has TRBV11-3 and TRBJ1-1, with D unclear. CDR3 size: 13 residues. Germline values: CDR1 SGHNT, CDR2 YENEEA. The ends were cut back, 5 bases at V and 11 bases at J, with 18 bases in the middle. The CDR3 spells CASSLETGYSAFF. In DNA, the CDR3 is TGTGCCAGCAGCCTCGAGACGGGGTATTCGGCTTTCTTT.